What follows are 28 T cell receptor beta chains derived from one specimen sequenced in a study of graft-versus-host responses after intestinal transplantation. TCRdb keeps only in-frame clones here, not all; method: immunoSEQ multiplex PCR. This sample has 90,000 to 150,000 clones, with 85% to 95% found just once. These receptors lack a known antigen. The starting material was unstimulated CD4+ T cells sorted from spleen or lymph node cells, obtained before intestinal transplant. The source of these receptors is a human donor who received an intestinal transplant.

V gene TRBV18 combines with J gene TRBJ2-1; D gene ambiguous. The CDR3 has 19 residues. The germline V gene has CDR1 KGHSH and CDR2 LQKENI. V was trimmed by 3 bases and J by 2 bases, leaving 23 bases between them. For the CDR3, the DNA is TGTGCCAGCTCACCTAAAGTTTCGGACGGCAGAACCCCCTACAATGAGCAGTTCTTC. Protein product: CASSPKVSDGRTPYNEQFF.

The chain links TRBV27 to TRBJ2-5, with D possibly TRBD2 on 5 matching bases. This CDR3 has 10 amino acids. V was shortened by 6 bases and J by 8 bases, with 7 bases between the two germline ends. The germline V gene encodes CDR1 MNHEY and CDR2 SMNVEV (reference sequence). The CDR3 sequence: CASSRGTQYF. As DNA, the CDR3 is TGTGCCAGCAGCCGGGGTACCCAGTACTTC.

This sequence joins TRBV5-1 and TRBJ2-7; 11 nucleotides align to TRBD2. CDR1 and CDR2 from the germline V gene are SGHRS and YFSETQ. The J segment lost 2 bases and the V segment lost 0 bases, leaving 1 base of the junction unmatched. The CDR3 extends over 15 amino acids. In DNA, the CDR3 is TGCGCCAGCAGCTTGGGGGGACTAGCGGCCTACGAGCAGTACTTC. Encoded protein: CASSLGGLAAYEQYF.

This rearrangement joins TRBV29-1 to TRBJ2-7; 8 nucleotides agree with TRBD1. J lost 6 bases, V lost 3 bases, and 7 bases had no gene match. Per germline, CDR1 SQVTM and CDR2 ANQGSEA. The CDR3 contains 13 residues. The CDR3 sequence is CSVEDLRGREQYF. The CDR3 DNA reads TGCAGCGTTGAGGACCTCAGGGGGCGCGAGCAGTACTTC.

V and J are TRBV28 and TRBJ1-4; D is possibly TRBD1 (5 bases). The CDR3 runs 15 residues. The V end was cut by 3 bases, the J end by 5 bases, with 13 bases between. CDR1 and CDR2 from the germline V gene are MDHEN and SYDVKM. The CDR3 loop is CASSLIDSSNEKLFF. CDR3 nucleotide sequence: TGTGCCAGCAGTTTGATCGACAGTTCAAATGAAAAACTGTTTTTT.

The count of this clone is one. This chain connects TRBV5-1 to TRBJ2-7, with 8 bases fitting TRBD1. Germline CDR1 and CDR2: SGHRS and YFSETQ. V shed 2 bases, J shed 2 bases, and the junction held 3 bases outside the gene matches. The CDR3 extends over 14 amino acids. CDR3 sequence reads: CASSFRDRPYEQYF. The CDR3 DNA follows: TGCGCCAGCAGCTTCAGGGACAGGCCCTACGAGCAGTACTTC.

This clone was observed once. The genes are TRBV6-5 and TRBJ1-5, with D maybe TRBD1 (6 bases). This CDR3 has 12 amino acids. Trimming pared 8 bases from V and 9 bases from J, leaving 14 bases between. Germline CDR1 MNHEY, CDR2 SVGAGI. The CDR3, as DNA: TGTGCCAGCCGCGGGTTCAGGGGGCCCCAGCATTTT. Translating it yields CASRGFRGPQHF.

The rearrangement uses TRBV6-5 and TRBJ2-3; TRBD1 might be the D (5 bases). This CDR3 has 13 amino acids. Germline values: CDR1 MNHEY, CDR2 SVGAGI. The ends were cut back, 2 bases at V and 6 bases at J, with 9 bases in the middle. The CDR3 sequence is CASSYQKGDTQYF. DNA for the CDR3: TGTGCCAGCAGTTACCAAAAGGGGGATACGCAGTATTTT.

The chain links TRBV5-1 to TRBJ2-7; D is undetermined. Germline CDR1 and CDR2: SGHRS and YFSETQ. This CDR3 spans 13 amino acids. V dropped 1 base and J dropped 3 bases, with 8 bases sitting between them. CDR3 DNA: TGCGCCAGCAGCTTGACATCTCTCTACGAGCAGTACTTC. Protein product: CASSLTSLYEQYF.

The CDR3 DNA is TGTGCCAGCTCTAGACCCCCAGATACGCAGTATTTT. Encoded protein: CASSRPPDTQYF. This chain links TRBV18 with TRBJ2-3; no clear D gene. The V and J ends lost 6 bases and 4 bases respectively, with 8 bases between them. There are 12 residues in the CDR3. The germline V gene encodes CDR1 KGHSH and CDR2 LQKENI. Based on the CDR3 plus reference TRBV18 and TRBJ2-3, the full variable domain is NAGVMQNPRHLVRRRGQEARLRCSPMKGHSHVYWYRQLPEEGLKFMVYLQKENIIDESGMPKERFSAEFPKEGPSILRIQQVVRGDSAAYFCASSRPPDTQYFGPGTRLTVL.

V and J are TRBV30 and TRBJ2-7; D is perhaps TRBD1 or TRBD2 (6 bases each). This CDR3 has 16 amino acids. Germline CDR1 reads GTSNPN; CDR2 reads SVGIG (reference sequence). V lost 4 bases and J 0 bases, leaving 19 bases between the germline ends. The CDR3: CAWTQYPGGSSYEQYF. The CDR3 DNA sequence: TGTGCCTGGACGCAATACCCCGGGGGCAGCTCCTACGAGCAGTACTTC.

The genes are TRBV5-1 and TRBJ2-7; D is unresolved. CDR3 length equals 13 residues. Between the trimmed V and J ends, which lost 0 bases and 3 bases, there was a span of 7 bases. Germline loops: CDR1 SGHRS, CDR2 YFSETQ. CDR3 in DNA: TGCGCCAGCAGCTTGGCGGCAGACTACGAGCAGTACTTC. Amino acids: CASSLAADYEQYF.

J is TRBJ2-2 and V is TRBV19, with no clear D. The CDR3 contains 16 residues. Trimming shortened V by 7 bases and J by 0 bases, and 15 bases separated the two germline ends. Germline CDR1 is LNHDA and CDR2 is SQIVND (reference sequence). In nucleotides, the CDR3 is TGTGCCAGTACCCCGGCGCGCAGGACGAACACCGGGGAGCTGTTTTTT. This gives the protein CASTPARRTNTGELFF.

The chain has TRBV29-1 and TRBJ2-7, with 8 bases identical to TRBD1. The CDR3 covers 12 residues. Trimming removed 7 bases from V and 5 bases from J; junction bases left unmatched: 7. Germline CDR1 SQVTM, CDR2 ANQGSEA. Here the CDR3 reads CSAHRGADEQYF. The CDR3 nucleotides read TGCAGCGCTCACAGGGGGGCCGACGAGCAGTACTTC.

The chain carries TRBV2 and TRBJ1-2, with D hard to call. The V end was cut by 10 bases, the J end by 4 bases, with 22 bases between. The V gene's germline CDR1 is SNHLY and CDR2 FYNNEI. The CDR3 is 15 amino acids. The CDR3 loop reads CATPPAAAGTYGYTF. For the CDR3, the DNA is TGTGCCACCCCGCCCGCGGCCGCGGGCACCTATGGCTACACCTTC.

The chain is built from TRBV9 and TRBJ2-7; 9 bases align to TRBD1. The length of the CDR3 is 14 residues. Germline CDR1 and CDR2: SGDLS and YYNGEE. V was clipped by 4 bases and J by 2 bases; unmatched bases: 4. The DNA of the CDR3 is TGTGCCAGCAGCCCGAGGGACAGGGCCTACGAGCAGTACTTC. Its protein product is CASSPRDRAYEQYF.

V usage is TRBV5-8 and J usage is TRBJ2-3, with D possibly TRBD2 on 5 matching bases. Trimming stripped 4 bases from V and 0 bases from J, with 6 bases between. In germline, CDR1 is SGHTS, CDR2 YDEGEE. The CDR3 covers 13 residues. CDR3 amino acids: CASSRGSTDTQYF. The CDR3 nucleotides read TGTGCCAGCAGCCGGGGAAGCACAGATACGCAGTATTTT. Based on the CDR3 plus reference TRBV5-8 and TRBJ2-3, the full variable domain is EAGVTQSPTHLIKTRGQQATLRCSPISGHTSVYWYQQALGLGLQFLLWYDEGEERNRGNFPPRFSGRQFPNYSSELNVNALELEDSALYLCASSRGSTDTQYFGPGTRLTVL.

This clone came up once. The chain employs TRBV5-1 and TRBJ2-7; weak D call: TRBD2 (8 bases). V dropped 4 bases and J dropped 3 bases, with 17 bases sitting between them. The CDR3 runs 15 residues. Germline lookup yields CDR1 SGHRS and CDR2 YFSETQ. The CDR3, as DNA: TGCGCCAGCAGCCCGGGGGGGACAGACGTCTACGAGCAGTACTTC. Amino acids: CASSPGGTDVYEQYF.

This clone was recorded once. This chain joins TRBV30 and TRBJ1-4, with D uncertain. V dropped 2 bases and J dropped 8 bases, with 9 bases sitting between them. This CDR3 has 12 residues. The germline V gene encodes CDR1 GTSNPN and CDR2 SVGIG (reference sequence). In DNA form, the CDR3 reads TGTGCCTGGAGTAGGGTCTCCGAAAAACTGTTTTTT. Translation gives CAWSRVSEKLFF.

This chain connects TRBV14 to TRBJ1-2, with 8 bases identical to TRBD1. The CDR3 totals 15 residues. Trimming cost V 1 base and J 4 bases; bases outside gene matches: 5. Germline lookup yields CDR1 SGHDN and CDR2 FVKESK. CDR3 coding DNA: TGTGCCAGCAGCCAAGTGGGAGACAGGGGCTATGGCTACACCTTC. This translates into CASSQVGDRGYGYTF.

The sample holds a few counts of this clone. The chain carries TRBV19 and TRBJ2-7; D not certain. Germline-derived CDR1 and CDR2 are LNHDA and SQIVND (reference sequence). This CDR3 contains 13 residues. The germline V and J ends were trimmed by 5 bases and 3 bases, with 11 bases remaining between them. CDR3 amino acids: CASSAHPLYEQYF. DNA of the CDR3: TGTGCCAGTAGTGCCCACCCCCTCTACGAGCAGTACTTC.

The genes are TRBV11-3 and TRBJ2-3, with D possibly being TRBD2 (5 bases). The CDR3 sequence is 14 residues long. Germline loops: CDR1 SGHNT, CDR2 YENEEA. Trimming left V 4 bases short and J 7 bases short, with 15 bases between. The CDR3 nucleotides read TGTGCCAGCAGCTCACCCCGGGATATTAATACGCAGTATTTT. Translation gives CASSSPRDINTQYF.

V usage is TRBV18 and J usage is TRBJ1-5, with TRBD1 matching 9 bases. Trimming removed 5 bases from V and 5 bases from J; junction bases left unmatched: 10. The CDR3 is 16 residues long. Germline V CDR1 and CDR2: KGHSH, LQKENI. CDR3 loop: CASSALGQGPDQPQHF. As DNA, the CDR3 is TGTGCCAGCTCAGCCCTAGGACAGGGGCCCGATCAGCCCCAGCATTTT.

This clone was seen just once. The chain links TRBV7-3 to TRBJ2-3; 9 positions match TRBD1. Losses at the gene ends were 5 bases for V and 0 bases for J; bases not matched to a gene: 18. The germline gives CDR1 SGHTA, CDR2 FQGTGA. This CDR3 has 20 residues. Here the CDR3 DNA reads TGTGCCAGCAGCCGCGGGACAGGGAAGGGTATCTTCACTAGCACAGATACGCAGTATTTT. This codes for CASSRGTGKGIFTSTDTQYF.

V usage is TRBV7-2 and J usage is TRBJ2-7; D is tentatively TRBD1 or TRBD2 (5 bases each). The CDR3 is 15 residues long. The germline gives CDR1 SGHTA, CDR2 FQGNSA. With 3 bases removed from V and 0 bases from J, the gap between germline ends came to 12 bases. CDR3 DNA: TGTGCCAGCAGCTTGATCCGGGACCACTCCTACGAGCAGTACTTC. Its translation: CASSLIRDHSYEQYF.

V is TRBV12-5 and J is TRBJ2-3, with D possibly called TRBD1 or TRBD2 (6 bases each). The V end was cut by 0 bases, the J end by 0 bases, with 19 bases between. CDR1 and CDR2 from the germline V gene are LGHNT and FRNRAP. The CDR3 is 19 amino acids. This CDR3 reads CASGLVLGGYITSTDTQYF. CDR3 in DNA: TGTGCTAGTGGTTTGGTACTGGGGGGCTACATCACTAGCACAGATACGCAGTATTTT.

The V gene is TRBV7-9, the J gene TRBJ2-1; 11 nucleotides agree with TRBD2. The junction had 11 bases not matched to a gene; V was cut back by 5 bases and J by 8 bases. Germline CDR1 SEHNR, CDR2 FQNEAQ (reference sequence). The CDR3 length is 16 residues. DNA for the CDR3: TGTGCCAGCAGCCCATACGGGACTAGCGGTGACGATGAGCAGTTCTTC. Amino acids: CASSPYGTSGDDEQFF.

The CDR3 DNA follows: TGCGCCAGCAGCTTTTGGGAAAGGACTGAAGCTTTCTTT. Its translation is CASSFWERTEAFF. This sequence joins TRBV5-1 and TRBJ1-1; D is uncertain. Trimming shortened V by 2 bases and J by 5 bases, and 10 bases separated the two germline ends. CDR3 length: 13 amino acids. The germline V gene has CDR1 SGHRS and CDR2 YFSETQ.